The TCR beta chain described here comes from a study of immune heterogeneity within non-small cell lung tumors. Study summary: The tumors comprised several squamous cell carcinomas, about 11 non-squamous carcinomas and 1 not otherwise specified. Study-level findings and limits: Clonotypes of T-cell receptor beta found at high frequency were largely distinct between individual patients. A significant, moderate positive correlation (R about 0.34) linked local T-cell clonality and tumor mutational burden. Recurrence of identical dominant CDR3 beta clonotypes was observed across intrapatient tumor sites, concomitant with site-unique high-frequency clones.

CDR3 length equals 17 residues. Trimming cost V 5 bases and J 6 bases; bases outside gene matches: 15. CDR1 is MNHEY, CDR2 SVGEGT, per germline. This clonotype rates as medium-sized. The antigen is undetermined. TCR beta CDR3 amplification used multiplex PCR with 32 V and 13 J primers. TCRdb itself ran the multiplex PCR reads through MiXCR, one entry per CDR3 protein. Of thousands of distinct CDR3 sequences in the sample, 20% to 25% were seen once. The authors used around 0.55 ug of bulk tumor genomic DNA per sample as template. Primary tumors were biopsied several times each, far apart, intraoperatively. Each patient presented with untreated, newly diagnosed non-small cell lung cancer and received curative surgery.

The rearrangement joins TRBV6-2 or TRBV6-3 to TRBJ1-5; 8 bases fit TRBD1. The sequence derives from a man aged 55 to 70 with non-small cell lung cancer. Source material: lung tumor tissue. CDR3 in amino acids: CASSPFLRQGWGQPQHF. In DNA form, the CDR3 reads TGTGCCAGCAGTCCTTTCCTTCGACAGGGGTGGGGTCAGCCCCAGCATTTT.